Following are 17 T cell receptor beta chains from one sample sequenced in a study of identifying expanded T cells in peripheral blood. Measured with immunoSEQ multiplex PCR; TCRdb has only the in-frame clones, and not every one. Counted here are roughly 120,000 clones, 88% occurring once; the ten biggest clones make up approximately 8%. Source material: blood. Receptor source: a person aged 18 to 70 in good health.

CDR3 DNA: TGCAGCGTGGCGGACAGGGGTCGGAGTGAAAAACTGTTTTTT. Its translation is CSVADRGRSEKLFF. This sequence joins TRBV29-1 and TRBJ1-4, with TRBD1 matching over 9 bases. With 6 bases clipped from V and 7 bases from J, the junction kept 9 bases outside the gene matches. The CDR3 has 14 residues. Germline lookup yields CDR1 SQVTM and CDR2 ANQGSEA.

The DNA for the CDR3 is TGTGCCAGCAGCCAAACGGGACAGGGTGCCGCAACTAATGAAAAACTGTTTTTT. Protein: CASSQTGQGAATNEKLFF. The chain is built from TRBV4-2 and TRBJ1-4, with 9 positions matching TRBD1. The CDR3 consists of 18 residues. Germline V gives CDR1 LGHNA, CDR2 YNFKEQ. V was pared by 2 bases and J by 0 bases, with 7 bases of the junction left unmatched.

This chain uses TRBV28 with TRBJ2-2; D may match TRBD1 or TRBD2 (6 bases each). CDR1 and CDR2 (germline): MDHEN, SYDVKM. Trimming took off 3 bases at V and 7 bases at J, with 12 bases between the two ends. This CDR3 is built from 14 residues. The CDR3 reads CASSFGGGYGELFF. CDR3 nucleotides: TGTGCCAGCAGTTTCGGGGGCGGGTACGGGGAGCTGTTTTTT. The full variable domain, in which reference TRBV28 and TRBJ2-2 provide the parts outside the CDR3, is DVKVTQSSRYLVKRTGEKVFLECVQDMDHENMFWYRQDPGLGLRLIYFSYDVKMKEKGDIPEGYSVSREKKERFSLILESASTNQTSMYLCASSFGGGYGELFFGEGSRLTVL.

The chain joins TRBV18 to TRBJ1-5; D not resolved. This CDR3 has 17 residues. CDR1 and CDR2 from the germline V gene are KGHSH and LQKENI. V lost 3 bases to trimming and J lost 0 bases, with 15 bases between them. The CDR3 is CASSPFPPTSSNQPQHF. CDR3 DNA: TGTGCCAGCTCACCCTTCCCCCCGACATCTAGCAATCAGCCCCAGCATTTT.

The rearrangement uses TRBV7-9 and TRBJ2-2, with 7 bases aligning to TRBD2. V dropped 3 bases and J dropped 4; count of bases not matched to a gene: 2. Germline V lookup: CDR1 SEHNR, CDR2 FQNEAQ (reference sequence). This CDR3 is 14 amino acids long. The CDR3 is CASSFLAGTGELFF. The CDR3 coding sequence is TGTGCCAGCAGCTTCTTAGCGGGCACCGGGGAGCTGTTTTTT.

The CDR3 sequence: CASSLDPWQLFSGNTIYF. The DNA for the CDR3 is TGTGCCAGCAGCTTAGATCCATGGCAGCTCTTCTCTGGAAACACCATATATTTT. This chain uses TRBV11-2 with TRBJ1-3, with D unclear. V was shortened by 0 bases and J by 0 bases, with 15 bases between the two germline ends. The CDR3 contains 18 residues. Germline V lookup: CDR1 SGHAT, CDR2 FQNNGV.

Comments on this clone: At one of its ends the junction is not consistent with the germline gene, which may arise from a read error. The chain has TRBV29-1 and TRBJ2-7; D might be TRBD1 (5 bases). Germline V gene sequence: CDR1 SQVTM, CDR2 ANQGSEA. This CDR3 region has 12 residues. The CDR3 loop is CSVEGQGYEQYF. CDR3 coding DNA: TGCAGCGTCGAAGGCCAGGGCTACGAGCAGTACTTC.

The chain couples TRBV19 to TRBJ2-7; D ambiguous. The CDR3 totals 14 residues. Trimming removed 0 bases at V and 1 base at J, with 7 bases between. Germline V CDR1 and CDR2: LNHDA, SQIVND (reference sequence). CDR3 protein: CASSIEMGSYEQYF. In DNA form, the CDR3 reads TGTGCCAGTAGTATAGAGATGGGGTCCTACGAGCAGTACTTC.

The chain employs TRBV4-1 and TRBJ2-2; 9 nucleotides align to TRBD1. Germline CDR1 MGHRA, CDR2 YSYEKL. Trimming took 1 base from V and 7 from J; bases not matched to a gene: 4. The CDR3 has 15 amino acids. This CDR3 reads CASSQGTGVIGELFF. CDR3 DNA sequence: TGCGCCAGCAGCCAAGGGACAGGGGTAATCGGGGAGCTGTTTTTT.

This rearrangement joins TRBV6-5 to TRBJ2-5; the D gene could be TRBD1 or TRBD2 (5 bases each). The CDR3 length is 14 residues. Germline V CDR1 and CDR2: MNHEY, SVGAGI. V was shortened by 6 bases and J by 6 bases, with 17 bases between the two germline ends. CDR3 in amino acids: CASSKGPGRQTQYF. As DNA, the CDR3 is TGTGCCAGCAGCAAAGGACCGGGACGTCAGACCCAGTACTTC.

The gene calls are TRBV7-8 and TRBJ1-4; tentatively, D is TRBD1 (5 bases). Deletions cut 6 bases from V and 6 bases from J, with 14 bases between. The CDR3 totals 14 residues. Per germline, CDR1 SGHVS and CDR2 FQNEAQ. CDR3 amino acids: CASSRTGWDEKLFF. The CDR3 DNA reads TGTGCCAGCAGTCGTACAGGTTGGGATGAAAAACTGTTTTTT. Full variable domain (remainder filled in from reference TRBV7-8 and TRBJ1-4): GAGVSQSPRYKVAKRGQDVALRCDPISGHVSLFWYQQALGQGPEFLTYFQNEAQLDKSGLPSDRFFAERPEGSVSTLKIQRTQQEDSAVYLCASSRTGWDEKLFFGSGTQLSVL.

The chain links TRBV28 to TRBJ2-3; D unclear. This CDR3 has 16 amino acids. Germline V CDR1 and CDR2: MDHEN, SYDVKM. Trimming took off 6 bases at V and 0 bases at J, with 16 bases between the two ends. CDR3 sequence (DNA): TGTGCCAGCAGAAACCTCGGAGCCAAGAGCACAGATACGCAGTATTTT. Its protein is CASRNLGAKSTDTQYF.

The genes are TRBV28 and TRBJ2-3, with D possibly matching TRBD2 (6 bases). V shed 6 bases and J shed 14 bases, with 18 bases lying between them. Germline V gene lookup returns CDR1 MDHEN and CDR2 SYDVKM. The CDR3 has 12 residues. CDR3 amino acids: CASSQAFGGTYF. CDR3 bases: TGTGCCAGCAGCCAGGCGTTTGGGGGGACGTATTTT.

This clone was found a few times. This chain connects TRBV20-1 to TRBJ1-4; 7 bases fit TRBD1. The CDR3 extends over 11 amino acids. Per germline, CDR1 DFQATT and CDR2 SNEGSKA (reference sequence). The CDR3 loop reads CGGQMNEKLFF. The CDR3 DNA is TGCGGGGGACAGATGAATGAAAAACTGTTTTTT.

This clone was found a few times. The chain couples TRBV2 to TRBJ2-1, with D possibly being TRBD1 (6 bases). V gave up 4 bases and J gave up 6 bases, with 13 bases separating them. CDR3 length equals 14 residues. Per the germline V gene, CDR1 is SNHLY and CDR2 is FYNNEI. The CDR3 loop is CASSVFGQTNEQFF. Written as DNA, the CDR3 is TGTGCCAGCAGTGTTTTCGGACAGACCAATGAGCAGTTCTTC.

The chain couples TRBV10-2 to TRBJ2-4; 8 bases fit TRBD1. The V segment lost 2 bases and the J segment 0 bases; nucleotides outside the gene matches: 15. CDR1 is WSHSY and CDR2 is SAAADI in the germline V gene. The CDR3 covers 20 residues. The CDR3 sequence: CASSEHQTGAPFLAKNIQYF. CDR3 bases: TGCGCCAGCAGTGAGCATCAGACAGGGGCCCCATTCCTAGCCAAAAACATTCAGTACTTC.

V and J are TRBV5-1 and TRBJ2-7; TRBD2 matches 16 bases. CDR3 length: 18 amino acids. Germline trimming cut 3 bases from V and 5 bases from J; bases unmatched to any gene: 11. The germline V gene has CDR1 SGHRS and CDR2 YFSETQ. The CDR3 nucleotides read TGCGCCAGCAGCTACCAGGGACTAGCGGGAGGGCCGTTAAACGAGCAGTACTTC. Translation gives CASSYQGLAGGPLNEQYF.